The clone carrying this T cell receptor (beta chain) showed up many times. Its antigen is undetermined. The sample is drawn from a study of T cells in Graves' hyperthyroidism and ophthalmopathy. General study findings and limits: A 13 V-J model separated ophthalmopathy from stable hyperthyroidism. Model-based prediction identified ophthalmopathy a median roughly 5.9 months prior to its onset.

TCR beta CDR3 regions were amplified from RNA. Using the HTBI primer set, a first-round RT-PCR was run on the TCR CDR3. MiXCR, applied by TCRdb to the multiplex PCR reads, yields one record per CDR3 protein. This table has hundreds of thousands of distinct CDR3 sequences, approximately 15% appearing once. Trimming took off 4 bases at V and 0 bases at J, with 16 bases between the two ends. The CDR3 runs 16 residues. Graves' hyperthyroidism without ophthalmopathy progression within 18 months was termed stable. Those patients with uncontrolled infection, other autoimmune disease, pregnancy or lactation were excluded.

The chain couples TRBV12-3 or TRBV12-4 to TRBJ2-7; D is uncertain. Sequences were obtained from blood. The receptor comes from a woman aged 25 to 39 with Graves' hyperthyroidism. In nucleotides, the CDR3 is TGTGCCAGCAGTTCGCCTCCGGGCCGAAGCTCCTACGAGCAGTACTTC. It codes for CASSSPPGRSSYEQYF.